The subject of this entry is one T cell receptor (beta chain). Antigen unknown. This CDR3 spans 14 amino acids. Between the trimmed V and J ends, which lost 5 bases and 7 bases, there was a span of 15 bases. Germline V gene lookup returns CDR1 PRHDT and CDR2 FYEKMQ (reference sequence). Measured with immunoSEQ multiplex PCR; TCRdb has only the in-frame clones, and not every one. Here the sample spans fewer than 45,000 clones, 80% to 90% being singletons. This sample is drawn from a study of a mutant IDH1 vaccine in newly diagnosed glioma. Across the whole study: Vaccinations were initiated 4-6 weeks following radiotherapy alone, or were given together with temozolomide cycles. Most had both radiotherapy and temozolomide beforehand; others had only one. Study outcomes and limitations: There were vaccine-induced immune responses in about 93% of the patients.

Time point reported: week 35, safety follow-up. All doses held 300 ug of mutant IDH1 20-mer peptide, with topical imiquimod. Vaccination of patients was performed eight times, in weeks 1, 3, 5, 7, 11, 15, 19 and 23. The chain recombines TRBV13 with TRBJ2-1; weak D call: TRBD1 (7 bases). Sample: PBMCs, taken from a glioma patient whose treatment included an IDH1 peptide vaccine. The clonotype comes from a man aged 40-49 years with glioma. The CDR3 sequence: CASSPRTGGNEQFF. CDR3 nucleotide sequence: TGTGCCAGCAGCCCTAGGACAGGAGGGAATGAGCAGTTCTTC.